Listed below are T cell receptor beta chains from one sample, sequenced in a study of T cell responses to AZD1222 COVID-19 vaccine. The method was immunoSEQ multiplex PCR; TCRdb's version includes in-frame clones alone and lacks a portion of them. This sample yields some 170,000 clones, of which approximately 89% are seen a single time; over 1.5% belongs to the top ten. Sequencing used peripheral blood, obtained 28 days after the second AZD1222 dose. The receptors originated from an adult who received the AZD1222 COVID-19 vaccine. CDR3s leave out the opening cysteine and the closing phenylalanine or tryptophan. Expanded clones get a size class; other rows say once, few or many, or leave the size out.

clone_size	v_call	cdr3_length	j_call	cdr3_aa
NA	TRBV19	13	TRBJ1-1	ASSIVGRANTEAF
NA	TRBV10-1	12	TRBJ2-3	ASSESTGTDTQY
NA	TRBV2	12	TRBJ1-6	ASSEEQGNSPLH
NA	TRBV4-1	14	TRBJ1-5	ASSQVLVQSRQPQH
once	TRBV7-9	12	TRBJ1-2	ASSSDRDGYGYT
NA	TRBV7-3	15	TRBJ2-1	ASSLTGSRGRSNEQF
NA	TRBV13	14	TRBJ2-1	ASSSKGPRVYNEQF
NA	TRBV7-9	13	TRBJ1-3	ASSLGDSSGNTIY
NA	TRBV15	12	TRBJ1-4	ATSREQGGEKLF
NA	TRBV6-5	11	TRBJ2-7	ASSPDKYYEQY